A single sample gave rise to the 15 T cell receptor beta chains below, sequenced in a study of blood T cell repertoires in COVID-19. Clones were sequenced by immunoSEQ multiplex PCR, and TCRdb holds only the in-frame ones, with some missing. The sample records approximately 180,000 clones, more than 70% being singletons. Input material: PBMCs or T cells enriched from blood (not recorded which). The origin of the receptors is a man in his forties or fifties who had recovered from COVID-19.

This rearrangement joins TRBV7-2 to TRBJ2-7; 13 bases agree with TRBD2. V was clipped by 5 bases and J by 4 bases; unmatched bases: 8. Germline V lookup: CDR1 SGHTA, CDR2 FQGNSA. The CDR3 runs to 16 residues. CDR3 nucleotide sequence: TGTGCCAGCAGCCTAACTAGCGGGAGGGCCTCGTACGAGCAGTACTTC. Translation gives CASSLTSGRASYEQYF.

The chain recombines TRBV5-8 with TRBJ2-1; 9 bases align to TRBD1. Per the germline V gene, CDR1 is SGHTS and CDR2 is YDEGEE. CDR3 length: 11 residues. Losses at the gene ends were 3 bases for V and 15 bases for J; bases not matched to a gene: 4. The CDR3 nucleotides read TGTGCCAGCAGCTGGACAGGGGTGGCGTTCTTC. Translating it yields CASSWTGVAFF.

This chain links TRBV27 with TRBJ1-5, with D possibly being TRBD1 (5 bases). Germline CDR1 is MNHEY and CDR2 is SMNVEV (reference sequence). The ends were cut back, 2 bases at V and 6 bases at J, with 14 bases in the middle. The CDR3 covers 15 residues. CDR3 in DNA: TGTGCCAGCAGTTTACGGGGGGTACCCGGTCAGCCCCAGCATTTT. It translates to CASSLRGVPGQPQHF.

The rearrangement uses TRBV9 and TRBJ2-1; 9 bases are shared with TRBD2. Germline V gene lookup returns CDR1 SGDLS and CDR2 YYNGEE. With V trimmed by 2 bases and J by 6 bases, 9 bases remained unmatched. This CDR3 is built from 16 residues. In nucleotides, the CDR3 is TGTGCCAGCAGCGTGGGCGTAGCGGGAGCGGCCAATGAGCAGTTCTTC. Translating it yields CASSVGVAGAANEQFF.

V and J are TRBV5-1 and TRBJ2-1; 7 nucleotides align to TRBD1. This CDR3 contains 14 residues. The V and J ends lost 8 bases and 4 bases, in that order; junction bases with no gene match: 9. Germline CDR1 reads SGHRS; CDR2 reads YFSETQ. This chain's CDR3 is CASDRQGTYNEQFF. Here the CDR3 DNA reads TGCGCCAGTGATCGACAGGGCACTTACAATGAGCAGTTCTTC.

The CDR3 protein is CASSEQRADTQYF. The CDR3, as DNA: TGCGCCAGCAGTGAACAGAGGGCAGATACGCAGTATTTT. This rearrangement joins TRBV10-2 to TRBJ2-3; maybe TRBD2 (5 bases). The V gene's germline CDR1 is WSHSY and CDR2 SAAADI. The CDR3 loop spans 13 amino acids. V lost 3 bases to trimming and J lost 4 bases, with 8 bases between them.

The V call is TRBV7-6, the J call TRBJ1-5; D is perhaps TRBD1 (5 bases). This CDR3 has 14 amino acids. Between the trimmed V and J ends, which lost 4 bases and 2 bases, there was a span of 9 bases. Germline V gene sequence: CDR1 SGHVS, CDR2 FNYEAQ. The CDR3 loop is CASSSQGGNQPQHF. In DNA, the CDR3 is TGTGCCAGCAGCTCCCAGGGTGGCAATCAGCCCCAGCATTTT.

This chain connects TRBV6-5 to TRBJ1-2, with D hard to call. CDR3 length: 14 amino acids. Germline V gene data show CDR1 as MNHEY and CDR2 as SVGAGI. Trimming cost V 0 bases and J 6 bases, with 11 bases left between them. The CDR3 reads CASSYSGRKDGYTF. In nucleotides, the CDR3 is TGTGCCAGCAGTTACTCGGGCAGAAAAGATGGCTACACCTTC.

CDR3 in amino acids: CASSLDTGNGNTIYF. The DNA of the CDR3 is TGTGCCAGCAGCTTAGACACGGGGAACGGAAACACCATATATTTT. The V call is TRBV11-3, the J call TRBJ1-3; the D is unclear. Trimming pared 0 bases from V and 4 bases from J, leaving 10 bases between. Germline assignment: CDR1 SGHNT and CDR2 YENEEA. This CDR3 is 15 amino acids long.

The V and J genes are TRBV30 and TRBJ1-5; perhaps TRBD1 as D (6 bases). The CDR3 has 13 residues. CDR1 GTSNPN and CDR2 SVGIG come from the germline V gene (reference sequence). V was shortened by 3 bases and J by 4 bases, with 10 bases between the two germline ends. CDR3 nucleotides: TGTGCCTGGAGCCCAGGGGAAAATCAGCCCCAGCATTTT. Its protein is CAWSPGENQPQHF.

This chain uses TRBV5-1 with TRBJ1-4, with TRBD1 matching over 8 bases. The CDR3 runs 16 residues. The V gene's germline CDR1 is SGHRS and CDR2 YFSETQ. J lost 8 bases, V lost 5 bases, and 14 bases had no gene match. The DNA for the CDR3 is TGCGCCAGCAGACAAATTGGAGGACAGGGAAACGAAAAACTGTTTTTT. It translates to CASRQIGGQGNEKLFF.

The chain joins TRBV30 to TRBJ2-7, with 7 bases matching TRBD2. V trimming: 3 bases; J trimming: 7 bases; junction bases outside the gene matches: 12. This CDR3 comprises 14 residues. Germline loops: CDR1 GTSNPN, CDR2 SVGIG (reference sequence). The CDR3 region is CAWSPSGGYREQYF. The CDR3 nucleotides read TGTGCCTGGAGCCCTTCCGGGGGGTATCGTGAGCAGTACTTC.

The chain recombines TRBV5-1 with TRBJ2-4; no clear D. The CDR3 loop spans 17 amino acids. V lost 0 bases to trimming and J lost 2 bases, with 15 bases between them. The V gene's germline CDR1 is SGHRS and CDR2 YFSETQ. The CDR3 DNA follows: TGCGCCAGCAGCTTGGCAGGTGTGGTCCCAACCAAAAACATTCAGTACTTC. This sequence encodes CASSLAGVVPTKNIQYF. The complete variable domain, with remaining parts taken from reference TRBV5-1 and TRBJ2-4, reads KAGVTQTPRYLIKTRGQQVTLSCSPISGHRSVSWYQQTPGQGLQFLFEYFSETQRNKGNFPGRFSGRQFSNSRSEMNVSTLELGDSALYLCASSLAGVVPTKNIQYFGAGTRLSVL.

Turning to this clone: The sample carries other DNA sequences with the same CDR3. The DNA of the CDR3 is TGTGCCAGCAGTCTTCGGGGGTCTGGGGCCAACGTCCTGACTTTC. It is translated as CASSLRGSGANVLTF. The chain recombines TRBV27 with TRBJ2-6; tentatively, D is TRBD2 (6 bases). In germline, CDR1 is MNHEY, CDR2 SMNVEV (reference sequence). Deletions cut 5 bases from V and 1 base from J, with 9 bases between. The CDR3 is made up of 15 amino acids.

The chain uses TRBV10-3 and TRBJ2-7; tentative D call: TRBD2 (6 bases). V lost 8 bases to trimming and J lost 4 bases, with 12 bases between them. The length of the CDR3 is 12 residues. In germline, CDR1 is ENHRY, CDR2 SYGVKD. The CDR3 DNA follows: TGTGCCATCCAGGCGGAGGGGTACGAGCAGTACTTC. Translating gives CAIQAEGYEQYF.